This T cell receptor beta chain is drawn from a study of beta chain features in type 1 diabetes. For the study at large: Healthy donors, compared against patients, showed similar age, gender and cell yields.

Expressed TCRB transcripts got sequenced, as all isolated RNA was reverse transcribed. Sequencing was performed with immunoSEQ multiplex PCR; in TCRdb, only in-frame clones are kept and a portion is missing. The table shows 330,000 or so clones, with less than 15% occurring only once. CDR3 size: 15 residues. The germline V gene encodes CDR1 MGHRA and CDR2 YSYEKL. Trimming left V 1 base short and J 2 bases short, with 11 bases between. This clone was seen a handful of times. Based on CD45RO/CCR7/CD25/CD127/CD95/CD27, CD4+ regulatory, stem cell-like memory, naive and central memory cells were sorted. The sequenced sample consisted of central memory CD4+ T cells from blood. V gene TRBV4-1 combines with J gene TRBJ2-5; D is unclear. The sequence derives from a young man in good health. In DNA, the CDR3 is TGCGCCAGCAGCCAAGTGTACCGGAAACAAGAGACCCAGTACTTC. This translates into CASSQVYRKQETQYF.